This T cell receptor beta chain was sequenced for a study of TIL therapy for anti-PD-1-resistant metastatic lung cancer. Study-wide points: Infused TIL clonotypes partially replaced the baseline blood repertoire, then decayed over months.

This CDR3 has 15 amino acids. V shed 3 bases and J shed 6 bases, with 14 bases lying between them. Germline V gives CDR1 SNHLY, CDR2 FYNNEI. Sample time point: pre-treatment sample, taken before nivolumab and TIL therapy. Details on this clone: Its antigen is as yet unknown.

Sequencing used immunoSEQ v3. Using immunoSEQ multiplex PCR, the repertoire was profiled, and TCRdb retains in-frame clones only, with some absent. The sample records approximately 17,000 clones, 75% to 80% being singletons. This TCR came from a person between 25 and 79 years old with non-small cell lung cancer. This chain links TRBV2 with TRBJ2-2, with D possibly matching TRBD2 (6 bases). Material: blood, obtained at baseline. The CDR3 protein is CASSDLARGAGELFF. For the CDR3, the DNA is TGTGCCAGCAGTGACCTAGCGCGAGGGGCCGGGGAGCTGTTTTTT.